Listed below are T cell receptor beta chains from one sample, sequenced in a study of PD-1 blockade in mismatch repair-deficient tumors. Using immunoSEQ multiplex PCR, the repertoire was profiled, and TCRdb retains in-frame clones only, with some absent. Here the sample spans about 68,000 clones, roughly 80% being singletons. Sequenced material: peripheral blood, taken 2 weeks after starting pembrolizumab. All receptors derive from an adult with mismatch repair-deficient cancer. CDR3s include the opening cysteine and the closing phenylalanine or tryptophan. The order of the fields is V gene, clone size, D gene, J gene, CDR3 protein, CDR3 DNA. D genes are given only for firm matches. Size is stated for part of the rows, as once, few or many counts, or as a class when the clone is expanded.

TRBV4-2	NA	NA	TRBJ1-1	CASSRGVANTEAFF	TGTGCCAGCAGTCGAGGGGTGGCGAACACTGAAGCTTTCTTT
TRBV6-5	NA	NA	TRBJ1-1	CASRAPGNTEAFF	TGTGCCAGCAGGGCGCCGGGGAACACTGAAGCTTTCTTT
TRBV7-2	few	NA	TRBJ1-2	CASSLATANYGYTF	TGTGCCAGCAGCTTAGCAACGGCCAACTATGGCTACACCTTC
TRBV19	many	NA	TRBJ2-7	CASSMQGKGEQYF	TGTGCCAGTAGTATGCAGGGCAAGGGCGAGCAGTACTTC
TRBV4-1	NA	TRBD2	TRBJ2-7	CASSPQLAAPYEQYF	TGCGCCAGCAGCCCACAACTAGCGGCACCCTACGAGCAGTACTTC
TRBV2	NA	TRBD1	TRBJ2-1	CASTMDRNNEQFF	TGTGCCAGCACCATGGACAGGAACAATGAGCAGTTCTTC
TRBV5-4	NA	TRBD1	TRBJ1-2	CASSYRQGGGGYTF	TGTGCCAGCAGCTACCGACAGGGTGGCGGTGGCTACACCTTC
TRBV5-1	NA	NA	TRBJ2-7	CASSEGGVYEQYF	TGCGCCAGCAGTGAAGGGGGGGTCTACGAGCAGTACTTC
TRBV5-1	few	TRBD1	TRBJ2-3	CASSLATRGQVADTQYF	TGCGCCAGCAGCTTGGCCACCAGGGGGCAGGTTGCAGATACGCAGTATTTT
TRBV19	NA	TRBD2	TRBJ2-4	CASSIRTSEPAKNIQYF	TGTGCCAGTAGTATCAGGACTAGCGAACCAGCCAAAAACATTCAGTACTTC
TRBV7-2	once	TRBD1	TRBJ1-1	CASSLGGTGSEAFF	TGTGCCAGCAGCCTCGGAGGGACAGGCAGCGAAGCTTTCTTT
TRBV10-3	few	NA	TRBJ2-7	CAISESPSVYEQYF	TGTGCCATCAGTGAGTCTCCCAGCGTATACGAGCAGTACTTC